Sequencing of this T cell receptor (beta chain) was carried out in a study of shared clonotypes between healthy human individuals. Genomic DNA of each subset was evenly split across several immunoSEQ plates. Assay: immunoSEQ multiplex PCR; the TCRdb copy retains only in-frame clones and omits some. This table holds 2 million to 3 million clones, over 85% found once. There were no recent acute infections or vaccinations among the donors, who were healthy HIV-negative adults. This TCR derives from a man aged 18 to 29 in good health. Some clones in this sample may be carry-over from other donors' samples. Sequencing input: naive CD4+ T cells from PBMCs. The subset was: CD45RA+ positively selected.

The CDR3 protein is CASSLAGEEQYF. In nucleotides, the CDR3 is TGTGCCAGCAGCTTAGCGGGAGAGGAGCAGTACTTC. The chain couples TRBV7-2 to TRBJ2-7; D might be TRBD2 (5 bases). This CDR3 contains 12 residues. The germline V gene has CDR1 SGHTA and CDR2 FQGNSA. The ends were cut back, 0 bases at V and 7 bases at J, with 7 bases in the middle.